This TCR beta chain was profiled in a study of T cell responses to AZD1222 COVID-19 vaccine. Study as a whole: Pooling was applied to second doses at about 4 or about 12 weeks. Study-level findings and limits: The donors showed a predominance of white British ancestry and of females, with possible underestimation of clonal diversity. Two AZD1222 doses significantly raised spike-specific TCR breadth and depth over controls. Baseline seropositivity occurred in only 5 or 6 AZD1222 recipients.

Assay used: immunoSEQ multiplex PCR; TCRdb lists only in-frame clones, some missing. The data show around 97,000 clones, with less than 95% seen just once and 4% to 5.5% held by the top ten. The CDR3 runs to 15 residues. Trimming cost V 11 bases and J 1 base, with 19 bases left between them. CDR1 is ENHRY and CDR2 is SYGVKD in the germline V gene. As regards this clone: Its antigen is still unknown.

The sample in question was peripheral blood, obtained on day 0 of AZD1222 vaccination. The chain links TRBV10-3 to TRBJ2-3; TRBD1 is a possible D gene (6 bases). The TCR comes from an adult in good health. The CDR3 coding sequence is TGTGCCTTAGGGAGTCAGGACAGCGGCACAGATACGCAGTATTTT. Residues: CALGSQDSGTDTQYF.